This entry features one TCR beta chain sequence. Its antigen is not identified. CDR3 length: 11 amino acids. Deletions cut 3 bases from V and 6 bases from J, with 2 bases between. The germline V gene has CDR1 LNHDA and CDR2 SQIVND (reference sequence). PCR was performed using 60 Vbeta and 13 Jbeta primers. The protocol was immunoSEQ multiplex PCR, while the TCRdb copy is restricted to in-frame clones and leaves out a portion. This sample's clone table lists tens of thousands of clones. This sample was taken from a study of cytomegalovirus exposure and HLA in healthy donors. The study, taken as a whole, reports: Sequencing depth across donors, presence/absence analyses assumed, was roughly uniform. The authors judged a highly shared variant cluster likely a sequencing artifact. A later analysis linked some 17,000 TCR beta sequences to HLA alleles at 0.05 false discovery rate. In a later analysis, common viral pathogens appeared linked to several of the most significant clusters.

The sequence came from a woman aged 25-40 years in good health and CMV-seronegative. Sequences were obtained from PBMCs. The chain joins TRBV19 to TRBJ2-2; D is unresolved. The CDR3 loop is CASSISGELFF. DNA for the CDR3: TGTGCCAGTAGTATCTCCGGGGAGCTGTTTTTT.